Below, 2 T cell receptor beta chains from the same sample are listed, as sequenced in a study of blood T cell repertoires in COVID-19. TCRdb's copy holds only in-frame clones and misses some; the assay was immunoSEQ multiplex PCR. The repertoire holds roughly 100,000 clones, about 81% seen once, with about 18% in the top ten. The sample consisted of peripheral blood. Every receptor here comes from an older man with acute or convalescent COVID-19.

V gene TRBV7-9 combines with J gene TRBJ2-7; D not certain. The CDR3 has 15 amino acids. Trimming took 4 bases from V and 1 from J, leaving 14 bases between them. Per the germline V gene, CDR1 is SEHNR and CDR2 is FQNEAQ (reference sequence). The CDR3 region has the DNA TGTGCCAGCAGCTCCGCGGAGCCTGGTTCCTACGAGCAGTACTTC. Translating it yields CASSSAEPGSYEQYF. The complete variable domain, with remaining parts taken from reference TRBV7-9 and TRBJ2-7, reads DTGVSQNPRHKITKRGQNVTFRCDPISEHNRLYWYRQTLGQGPEFLTYFQNEAQLEKSRLLSDRFSAERPKGSFSTLEIQRTEQGDSAMYLCASSSAEPGSYEQYFGPGTRLTVT.

The chain recombines TRBV4-1 with TRBJ1-1; D is perhaps TRBD1 (5 bases). The germline gives CDR1 MGHRA, CDR2 YSYEKL. V dropped 3 bases and J dropped 3 bases, with 14 bases sitting between them. The CDR3 has 15 amino acids. CDR3 loop: CASSQGRTGYTEAFF. The DNA for the CDR3 is TGCGCCAGCAGCCAGGGCAGAACAGGTTACACTGAAGCTTTCTTT.